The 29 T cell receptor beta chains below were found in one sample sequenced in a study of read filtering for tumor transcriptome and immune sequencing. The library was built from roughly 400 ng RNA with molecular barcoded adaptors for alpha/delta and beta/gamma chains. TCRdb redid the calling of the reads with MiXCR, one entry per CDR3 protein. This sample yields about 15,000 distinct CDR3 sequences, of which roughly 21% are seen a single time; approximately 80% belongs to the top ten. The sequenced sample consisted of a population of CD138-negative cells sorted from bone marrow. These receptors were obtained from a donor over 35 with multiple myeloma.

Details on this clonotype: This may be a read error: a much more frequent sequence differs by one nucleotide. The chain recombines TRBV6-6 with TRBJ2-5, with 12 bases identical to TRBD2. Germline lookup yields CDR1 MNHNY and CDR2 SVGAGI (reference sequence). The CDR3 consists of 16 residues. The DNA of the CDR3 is TGTGCCAGCAGTTCCGCGACTAGCGGGGGTCGAGAGGCCCAGTACTTC. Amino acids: CASSSATSGGREAQYF.

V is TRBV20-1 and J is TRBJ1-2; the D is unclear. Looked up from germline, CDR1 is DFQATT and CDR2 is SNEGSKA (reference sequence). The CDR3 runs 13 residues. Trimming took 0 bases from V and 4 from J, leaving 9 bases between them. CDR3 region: CSAREGSLYGYTF. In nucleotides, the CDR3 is TGCAGTGCTAGAGAAGGAAGCCTCTATGGCTACACCTTC.

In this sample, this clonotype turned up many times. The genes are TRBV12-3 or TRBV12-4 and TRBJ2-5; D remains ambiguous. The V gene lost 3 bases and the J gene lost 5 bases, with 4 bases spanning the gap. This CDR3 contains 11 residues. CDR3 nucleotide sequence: TGTGCCAGCAGTTTCCGGGAGACCCAGTACTTC. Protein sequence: CASSFRETQYF.

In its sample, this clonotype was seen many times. DNA of the CDR3: TGCGCCAGCAGGTCTGCCATTGCGGGTGAGCAGTTCTTC. Encoded protein: CASRSAIAGEQFF. The chain couples TRBV5-1 to TRBJ2-1; the D gene is possibly TRBD2 (5 bases). Germline assignment: CDR1 SGHRS and CDR2 YFSETQ. V was clipped by 5 bases and J by 9 bases, with 15 bases between them. This CDR3 is 13 amino acids long.

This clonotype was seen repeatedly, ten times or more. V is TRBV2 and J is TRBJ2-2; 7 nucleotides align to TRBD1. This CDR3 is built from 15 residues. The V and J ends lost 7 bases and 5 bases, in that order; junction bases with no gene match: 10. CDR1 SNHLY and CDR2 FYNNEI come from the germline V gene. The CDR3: CASNPLTGVTGELFF. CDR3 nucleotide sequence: TGTGCCAGCAACCCGCTTACAGGGGTAACCGGGGAGCTGTTTTTT.

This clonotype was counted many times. The CDR3, as DNA: TGTGCCAGCAGCTTGGCCCTTGGCCATGAGCAGTTCTTC. Translating gives CASSLALGHEQFF. The chain carries TRBV5-5 and TRBJ2-1, with unresolved D. Germline CDR1 reads SGHKS; CDR2 reads YYEKEE (reference sequence). The V gene lost 0 bases and the J gene lost 8 bases, with 9 bases spanning the gap. CDR3 size: 13 residues.

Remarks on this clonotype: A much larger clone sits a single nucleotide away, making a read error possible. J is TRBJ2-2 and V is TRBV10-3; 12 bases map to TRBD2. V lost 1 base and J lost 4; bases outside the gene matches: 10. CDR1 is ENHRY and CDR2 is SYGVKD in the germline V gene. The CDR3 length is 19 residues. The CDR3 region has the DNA TGTGCCATCAGTGAGTGGTCCCGAGGACTAGCGGGAAGCACCGGGGAGCTGTTTTTT. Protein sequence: CAISEWSRGLAGSTGELFF.

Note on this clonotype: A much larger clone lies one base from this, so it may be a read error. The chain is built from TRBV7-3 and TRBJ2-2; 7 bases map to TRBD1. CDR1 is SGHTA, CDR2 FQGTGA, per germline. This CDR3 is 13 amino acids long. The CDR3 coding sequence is TGTGCCAGCAGCAGAGACAGGGCCGGGGACCTGTTTTTT. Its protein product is CASSRDRAGDLFF. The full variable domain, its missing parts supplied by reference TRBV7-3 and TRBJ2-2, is GAGVSQTPSNKVTEKGKYVELRCDPISGHTALYWYRQSLGQGPEFLIYFQGTGAADDSGLPNDRFFAVRPEGSVSTLKIQRTERGDSAVYLCASSRDRAGDLFFGEGSRLTVL.

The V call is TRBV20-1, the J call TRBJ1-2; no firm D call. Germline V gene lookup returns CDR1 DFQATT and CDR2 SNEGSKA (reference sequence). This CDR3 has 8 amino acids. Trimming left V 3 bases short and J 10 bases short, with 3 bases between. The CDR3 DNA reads TGCAGTGCTAGTCCCTACACCTTC. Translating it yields CSASPYTF.

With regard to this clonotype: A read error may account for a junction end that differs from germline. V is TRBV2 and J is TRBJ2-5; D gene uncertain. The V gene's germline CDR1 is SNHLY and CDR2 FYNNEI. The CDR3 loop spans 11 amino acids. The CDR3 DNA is TGTGCCAGCCACTGGCAAGAGACCCGGTACTTC. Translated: CASHWQETRYF.

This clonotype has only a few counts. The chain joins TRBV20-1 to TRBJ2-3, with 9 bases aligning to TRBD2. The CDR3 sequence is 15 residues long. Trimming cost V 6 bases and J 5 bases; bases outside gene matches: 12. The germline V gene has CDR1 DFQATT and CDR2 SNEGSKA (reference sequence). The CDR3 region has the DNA TGCAGTGCGGAACTTAGCGGGAGCGATGGAGATACGCAGTATTTT. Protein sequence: CSAELSGSDGDTQYF.

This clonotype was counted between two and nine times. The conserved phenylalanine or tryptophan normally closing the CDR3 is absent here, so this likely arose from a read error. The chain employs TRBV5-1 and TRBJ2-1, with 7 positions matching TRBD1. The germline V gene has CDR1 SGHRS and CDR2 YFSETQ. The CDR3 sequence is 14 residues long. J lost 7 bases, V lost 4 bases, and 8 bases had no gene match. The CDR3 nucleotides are TGCGCCAGCAGCCTGCGACAGGGCGTTAATGAGCAGTTCCTC. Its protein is CASSLRQGVNEQFL.

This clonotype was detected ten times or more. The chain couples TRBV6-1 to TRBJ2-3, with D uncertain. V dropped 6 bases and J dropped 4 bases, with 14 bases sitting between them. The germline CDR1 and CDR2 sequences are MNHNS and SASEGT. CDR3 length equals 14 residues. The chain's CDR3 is CASRAFLGSDTQYF. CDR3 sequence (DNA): TGTGCCAGCAGGGCATTTCTGGGGTCAGATACGCAGTATTTT.

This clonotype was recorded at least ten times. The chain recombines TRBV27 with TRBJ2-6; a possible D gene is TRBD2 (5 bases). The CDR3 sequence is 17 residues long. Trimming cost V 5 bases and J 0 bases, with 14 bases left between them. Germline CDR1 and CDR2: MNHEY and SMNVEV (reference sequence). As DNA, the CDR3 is TGTGCCAGCAGTCCAGCGGACGGACGCTCTGGGGCCAACGTCCTGACTTTC. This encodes CASSPADGRSGANVLTF. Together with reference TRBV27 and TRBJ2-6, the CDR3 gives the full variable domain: EAQVTQNPRYLITVTGKKLTVTCSQNMNHEYMSWYRQDPGLGLRQIYYSMNVEVTDKGDVPEGYKVSRKEKRNFPLILESPSPNQTSLYFCASSPADGRSGANVLTFGAGSRLTVL.

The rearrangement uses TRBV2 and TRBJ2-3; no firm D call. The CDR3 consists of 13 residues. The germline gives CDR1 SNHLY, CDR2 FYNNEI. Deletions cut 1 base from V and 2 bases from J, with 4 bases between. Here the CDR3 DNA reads TGTGCCAGCAGTGAAGAGTACACAGATACGCAGTATTTT. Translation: CASSEEYTDTQYF.

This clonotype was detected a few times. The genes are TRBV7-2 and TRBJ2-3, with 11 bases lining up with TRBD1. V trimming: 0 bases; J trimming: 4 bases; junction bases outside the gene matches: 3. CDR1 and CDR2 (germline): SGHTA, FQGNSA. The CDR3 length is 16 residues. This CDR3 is CASSLAWGQGADTQYF. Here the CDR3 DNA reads TGTGCCAGCAGCTTAGCGTGGGGACAGGGGGCAGATACGCAGTATTTT.

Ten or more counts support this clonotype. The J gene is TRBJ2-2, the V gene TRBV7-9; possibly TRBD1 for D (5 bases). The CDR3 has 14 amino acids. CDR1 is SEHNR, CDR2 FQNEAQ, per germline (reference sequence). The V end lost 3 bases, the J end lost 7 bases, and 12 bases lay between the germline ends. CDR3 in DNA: TGTGCCAGCAGCTTCCTACAGGCTAACGGGGAGCTGTTTTTT. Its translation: CASSFLQANGELFF. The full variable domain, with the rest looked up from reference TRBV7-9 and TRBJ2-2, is DTGVSQNPRHKITKRGQNVTFRCDPISEHNRLYWYRQTLGQGPEFLTYFQNEAQLEKSRLLSDRFSAERPKGSFSTLEIQRTEQGDSAMYLCASSFLQANGELFFGEGSRLTVL.

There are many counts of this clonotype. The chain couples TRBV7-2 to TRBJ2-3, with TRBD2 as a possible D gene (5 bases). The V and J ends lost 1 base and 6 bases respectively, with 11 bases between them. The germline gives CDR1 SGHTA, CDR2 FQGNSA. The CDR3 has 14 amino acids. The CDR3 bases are TGTGCCAGCAGCTTAGGGACTCAAGGGGATACGCAGTATTTT. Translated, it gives CASSLGTQGDTQYF.

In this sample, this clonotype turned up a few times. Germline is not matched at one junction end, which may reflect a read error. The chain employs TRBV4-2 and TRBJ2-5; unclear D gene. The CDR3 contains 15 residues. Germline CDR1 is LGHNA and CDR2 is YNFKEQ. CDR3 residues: CASSHLVLDQETQYF. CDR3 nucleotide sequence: TGTGCCAGCAGCCACCTAGTGCTAGACCAGGAGACCCAGTACTTC.

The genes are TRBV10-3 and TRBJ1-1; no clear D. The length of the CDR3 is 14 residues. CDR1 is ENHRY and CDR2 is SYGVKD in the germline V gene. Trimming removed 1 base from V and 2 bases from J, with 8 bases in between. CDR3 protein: CAISEYELNTEAFF. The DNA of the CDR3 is TGTGCCATCAGTGAGTATGAGTTAAACACTGAAGCTTTCTTT.

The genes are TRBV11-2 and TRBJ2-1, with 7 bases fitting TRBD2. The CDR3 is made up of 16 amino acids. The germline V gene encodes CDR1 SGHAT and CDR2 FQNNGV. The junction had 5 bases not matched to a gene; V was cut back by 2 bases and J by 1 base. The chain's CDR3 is CASSLNFGGSYNEQFF. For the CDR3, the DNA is TGTGCCAGCAGCTTAAACTTCGGGGGGTCCTACAATGAGCAGTTCTTC.

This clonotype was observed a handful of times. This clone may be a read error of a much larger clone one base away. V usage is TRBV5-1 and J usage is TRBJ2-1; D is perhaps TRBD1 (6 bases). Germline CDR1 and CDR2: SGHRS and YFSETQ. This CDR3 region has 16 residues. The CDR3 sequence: CASSLVVRGSYYEQFF. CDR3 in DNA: TGCGCCAGCAGCTTGGTGGTTAGGGGGTCCTACTATGAGCAGTTCTTC.

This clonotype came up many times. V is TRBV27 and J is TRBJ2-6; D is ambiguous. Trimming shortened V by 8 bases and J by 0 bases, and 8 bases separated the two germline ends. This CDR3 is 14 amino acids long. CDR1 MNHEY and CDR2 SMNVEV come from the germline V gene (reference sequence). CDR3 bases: TGTGCCAGCGGAGACGGCTCTGGGGCCAACGTCCTGACTTTC. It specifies CASGDGSGANVLTF.

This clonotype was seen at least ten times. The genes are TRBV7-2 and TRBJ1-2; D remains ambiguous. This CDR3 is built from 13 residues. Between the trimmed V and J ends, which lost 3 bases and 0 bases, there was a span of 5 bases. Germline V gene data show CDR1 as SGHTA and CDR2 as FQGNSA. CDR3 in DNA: TGTGCCAGCAGCTTGAGTCCTAACTATGGCTACACCTTC. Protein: CASSLSPNYGYTF.

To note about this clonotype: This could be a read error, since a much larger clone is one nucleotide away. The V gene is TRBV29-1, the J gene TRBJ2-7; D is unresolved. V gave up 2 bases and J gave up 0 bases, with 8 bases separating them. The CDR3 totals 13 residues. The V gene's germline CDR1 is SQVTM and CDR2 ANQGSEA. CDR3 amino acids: CSVELISSYEQYF. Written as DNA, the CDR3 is TGCAGCGTTGAACTAATATCCTCCTACGAGCAGTACTTC.

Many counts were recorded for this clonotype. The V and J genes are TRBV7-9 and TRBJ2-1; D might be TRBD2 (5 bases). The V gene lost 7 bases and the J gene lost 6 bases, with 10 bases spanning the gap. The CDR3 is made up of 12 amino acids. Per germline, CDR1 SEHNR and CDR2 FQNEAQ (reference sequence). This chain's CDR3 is CASNNRGNEQFF. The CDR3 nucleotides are TGTGCCAGCAACAACCGGGGCAATGAGCAGTTCTTC. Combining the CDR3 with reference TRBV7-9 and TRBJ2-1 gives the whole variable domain DTGVSQNPRHKITKRGQNVTFRCDPISEHNRLYWYRQTLGQGPEFLTYFQNEAQLEKSRLLSDRFSAERPKGSFSTLEIQRTEQGDSAMYLCASNNRGNEQFFGPGTRLTVL.

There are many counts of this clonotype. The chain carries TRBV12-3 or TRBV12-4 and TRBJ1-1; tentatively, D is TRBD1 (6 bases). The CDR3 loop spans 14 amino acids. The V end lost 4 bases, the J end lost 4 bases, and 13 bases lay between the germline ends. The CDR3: CASSYQTGTTEAFF. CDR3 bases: TGTGCCAGCAGTTACCAGACAGGCACCACTGAAGCTTTCTTT.

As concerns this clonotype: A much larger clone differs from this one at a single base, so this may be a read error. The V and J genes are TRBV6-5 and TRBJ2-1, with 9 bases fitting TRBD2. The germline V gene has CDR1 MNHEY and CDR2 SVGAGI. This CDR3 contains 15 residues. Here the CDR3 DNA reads TGTGCCAGCAGTAGGCTAGCGGGGAACAACAATGAGCGGTTCTTC. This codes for CASSRLAGNNNERFF.

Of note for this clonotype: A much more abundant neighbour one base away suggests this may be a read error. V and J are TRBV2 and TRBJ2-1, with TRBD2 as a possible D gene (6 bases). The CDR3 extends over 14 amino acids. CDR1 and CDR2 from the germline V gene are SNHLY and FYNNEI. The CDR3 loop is CASSDNLGGNEQLF. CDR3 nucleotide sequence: TGTGCCAGCAGTGATAATCTGGGGGGTAATGAGCAGTTGTTC.